The 25 T cell receptor beta chains reported below all come from one sample, sequenced in a study of shared clonotypes between healthy human individuals. TCRdb keeps only in-frame clones here, not all; method: immunoSEQ multiplex PCR. The profile shows about 2.1 million clones, just under 95% of them singletons. Naive CD8 cells, CD45RO-negative and positively selected for CCR7, excluded terminally differentiated effector memory CD45RA+ cells. What was sequenced was naive CD8+ T cells from PBMCs. The receptor source for this set is a man aged 18 to 35 in good health. Some clones in this sample may be carry-over from other donors' samples.

Worth noting for this clone: Different DNA sequences within this sample yield the same CDR3. The J gene is TRBJ2-7, the V gene TRBV5-4, with D perhaps matching TRBD2 (6 bases). Germline values: CDR1 SGHNT, CDR2 YYREEE (reference sequence). V lost 2 bases, J lost 3 bases, and 9 bases lay in between. This CDR3 is built from 13 residues. CDR3 protein: CASSFGGNYEQYF. The CDR3 bases are TGTGCCAGCAGCTTTGGCGGGAACTACGAGCAGTACTTC.

The chain carries TRBV5-8 and TRBJ1-1; D is ambiguous. The germline CDR1 and CDR2 sequences are SGHTS and YDEGEE. CDR3 size: 16 residues. V dropped 4 bases and J dropped 1 base, with 17 bases sitting between them. The chain's CDR3 is CASSPSILTANTEAFF. In DNA, the CDR3 is TGTGCCAGCAGCCCCTCGATCCTAACGGCGAACACTGAAGCTTTCTTT. Supplemented by reference TRBV5-8 and TRBJ1-1, the full variable domain reads EAGVTQSPTHLIKTRGQQATLRCSPISGHTSVYWYQQALGLGLQFLLWYDEGEERNRGNFPPRFSGRQFPNYSSELNVNALELEDSALYLCASSPSILTANTEAFFGQGTRLTVV.

V gene TRBV11-2 combines with J gene TRBJ2-2; a weak D match, TRBD1 (5 bases). The CDR3 extends over 14 amino acids. Trimming removed 6 bases from V and 6 bases from J, with 14 bases in between. CDR1 SGHAT and CDR2 FQNNGV come from the germline V gene. For the CDR3, the DNA is TGTGCCAGCAGATTTCAGGGTCTCCCCGGGGAGCTGTTTTTT. Amino acid sequence: CASRFQGLPGELFF. The full variable domain, completed using reference TRBV11-2 and TRBJ2-2, is EAGVAQSPRYKIIEKRQSVAFWCNPISGHATLYWYQQILGQGPKLLIQFQNNGVVDDSQLPKDRFSAERLKGVDSTLKIQPAKLEDSAVYLCASRFQGLPGELFFGEGSRLTVL.

This chain uses TRBV10-3 with TRBJ1-5; D remains ambiguous. The CDR3 runs to 16 residues. CDR1 and CDR2 (germline): ENHRY, SYGVKD. V shed 3 bases and J shed 4 bases, with 16 bases lying between them. In nucleotides, the CDR3 is TGTGCCATCAGTGATGGGTCGGCAGGAAGAAATCAGCCCCAGCATTTT. This codes for CAISDGSAGRNQPQHF.

V is TRBV9 and J is TRBJ2-7; 10 positions agree with TRBD2. The V gene's germline CDR1 is SGDLS and CDR2 YYNGEE. Germline trimming cut 3 bases from V and 10 bases from J; bases unmatched to any gene: 7. This CDR3 has 13 amino acids. The CDR3 sequence: CASSGSSGSGQYF. In DNA, the CDR3 is TGTGCCAGCAGCGGGTCTAGCGGGAGCGGACAGTACTTC.

V usage is TRBV7-9 and J usage is TRBJ2-6; D is possibly TRBD1 (6 bases). The CDR3 extends over 15 amino acids. The V end lost 4 bases, the J end lost 2 bases, and 9 bases lay between the germline ends. Germline assignment: CDR1 SEHNR and CDR2 FQNEAQ (reference sequence). CDR3 nucleotides: TGTGCCAGCAGCTCCAGGGGAGCTGGGGCCAACGTCCTGACTTTC. This encodes CASSSRGAGANVLTF.

V is TRBV13 and J is TRBJ2-7; D may correspond to TRBD1 or TRBD2 (6 bases each). There are 15 residues in the CDR3. Germline CDR1 PRHDT, CDR2 FYEKMQ (reference sequence). The V gene lost 5 bases and the J gene lost 1 base, with 15 bases spanning the gap. The CDR3 coding sequence is TGTGCCAGCAGCCCGGGTCGGGGGACATCCTACGAGCAGTACTTC. This codes for CASSPGRGTSYEQYF.

V is TRBV6-1 and J is TRBJ1-2; maybe TRBD1 (5 bases). This CDR3 is 15 amino acids long. The V gene's germline CDR1 is MNHNS and CDR2 SASEGT. V lost 2 bases, J lost 7 bases, and 17 bases lay in between. The CDR3 DNA follows: TGTGCCAGCAGTGAAATTTCAGTCGGGGACGGTGGCTACACCTTC. Translation: CASSEISVGDGGYTF.

The CDR3 DNA follows: TGCGCCAGCAGCCAAGTAGGGGTCGATGGTGAAGCTTTCTTT. It specifies CASSQVGVDGEAFF. The chain is built from TRBV4-1 and TRBJ1-1; weak D call: TRBD1 (5 bases). Germline CDR1 MGHRA, CDR2 YSYEKL. V dropped 1 base and J dropped 7 bases, with 13 bases sitting between them. This CDR3 region has 14 residues.

This clone has only one observation. The V and J genes are TRBV30 and TRBJ2-7, with 10 bases lining up with TRBD2. Trimming cost V 0 bases and J 2 bases; bases outside gene matches: 7. CDR1 is GTSNPN, CDR2 SVGIG, per germline (reference sequence). CDR3 size: 16 residues. The CDR3 is CAWSVPGLALPYEQYF. CDR3 sequence (DNA): TGTGCCTGGAGTGTACCGGGACTAGCGCTACCCTACGAGCAGTACTTC. Combining the CDR3 with reference TRBV30 and TRBJ2-7 gives the whole variable domain SQTIHQWPATLVQPVGSPLSLECTVEGTSNPNLYWYRQAAGRGLQLLFYSVGIGQISSEVPQNLSASRPQDRQFILSSKKLLLSDSGFYLCAWSVPGLALPYEQYFGPGTRLTVT.

The chain is built from TRBV18 and TRBJ2-3; D is undetermined. This CDR3 region has 14 residues. CDR1 KGHSH and CDR2 LQKENI come from the germline V gene. The V end lost 3 bases, the J end lost 0 bases, and 7 bases lay between the germline ends. DNA of the CDR3: TGTGCCAGCTCACCGTTCACTAGCACAGATACGCAGTATTTT. Protein product: CASSPFTSTDTQYF.

This chain uses TRBV7-9 with TRBJ2-7; the match to TRBD1 covers 7 bases. CDR3 length: 16 residues. Germline assignment: CDR1 SEHNR and CDR2 FQNEAQ (reference sequence). Germline trimming cut 5 bases from V and 3 bases from J; bases unmatched to any gene: 13. CDR3 DNA: TGTGCCAGCAGCCCGAGTCTATTCGGGACAGACTACGAGCAGTACTTC. Protein product: CASSPSLFGTDYEQYF.

This sequence joins TRBV9 and TRBJ2-1; 8 nucleotides line up with TRBD1. The CDR3 length is 18 residues. From germline, CDR1 is SGDLS and CDR2 YYNGEE. Trimming cost V 3 bases and J 0 bases; bases outside gene matches: 11. Here the CDR3 DNA reads TGTGCCAGCAGCGATACACAAAACCAGGGGGCCTCCTACAATGAGCAGTTCTTC. Its translation is CASSDTQNQGASYNEQFF.

Worth noting for this clone: The junction differs from germline at one of its ends, possibly a read error. The chain combines TRBV4-1 with TRBJ2-7; TRBD2 is a possible D gene (7 bases). The CDR3 consists of 17 residues. The germline gives CDR1 MGHRA, CDR2 YSYEKL. CDR3: CASSPKIGGGLGSWQCF. Written as DNA, the CDR3 is TGCGCCAGCAGCCCCAAGATAGGGGGGGGATTGGGAAGTTGGCAGTGCTTC.

J is TRBJ2-3 and V is TRBV6-4; D ambiguous. The germline V gene has CDR1 MRHNA and CDR2 SNTAGT. Trimming removed 2 bases from V and 3 bases from J, with 3 bases in between. This CDR3 contains 12 residues. The CDR3 DNA follows: TGTGCCAGCAGTGACGGGACAGATACGCAGTATTTT. Translation: CASSDGTDTQYF.

The rearrangement links TRBV7-9 to TRBJ2-7, with D perhaps given as TRBD1 or TRBD2 (6 bases each). The length of the CDR3 is 15 residues. Germline V gives CDR1 SEHNR, CDR2 FQNEAQ (reference sequence). V lost 0 bases to trimming and J lost 3 bases, with 12 bases between them. In DNA, the CDR3 is TGTGCCAGCAGCTTAGCGGGAGGACAGCACTACGAGCAGTACTTC. Translation: CASSLAGGQHYEQYF.

The rearrangement joins TRBV28 to TRBJ2-7; tentative D call: TRBD2 (5 bases). CDR3 size: 16 residues. V shed 6 bases and J shed 6 bases, with 24 bases lying between them. CDR1 is MDHEN and CDR2 is SYDVKM in the germline V gene. The CDR3 is CASSRLPSEGIGEQYF. The CDR3 DNA follows: TGTGCCAGCAGCCGCCTCCCGAGTGAGGGAATAGGCGAGCAGTACTTC.

The chain is built from TRBV2 and TRBJ1-1; no clear D. Germline V CDR1 and CDR2: SNHLY, FYNNEI. Trimming pared 4 bases from V and 5 bases from J, leaving 5 bases between. This CDR3 is 11 amino acids long. CDR3 in DNA: TGTGCCAGCAGTGTCCCGACTGAAGCTTTCTTT. Its translation is CASSVPTEAFF. The variable domain in full, completed from reference TRBV2 and TRBJ1-1, reads EPEVTQTPSHQVTQMGQEVILRCVPISNHLYFYWYRQILGQKVEFLVSFYNNEISEKSEIFDDQFSVERPDGSNFTLKIRSTKLEDSAMYFCASSVPTEAFFGQGTRLTVV.

The chain is built from TRBV14 and TRBJ2-5, with 8 nucleotides matching TRBD2. Germline values: CDR1 SGHDN, CDR2 FVKESK. The CDR3 spans 18 residues. V dropped 4 bases and J dropped 4; count of bases not matched to a gene: 17. The CDR3 sequence is CASSRGTWRLAGGETQYF. The DNA for the CDR3 is TGTGCCAGCAGCCGGGGGACCTGGCGGCTAGCGGGCGGAGAGACCCAGTACTTC.

The V gene is TRBV4-1, the J gene TRBJ2-7, with a weak D call TRBD2 (6 bases). The CDR3 spans 15 residues. V was trimmed by 3 bases and J by 4 bases, leaving 16 bases between them. The germline CDR1 and CDR2 sequences are MGHRA and YSYEKL. The DNA for the CDR3 is TGCGCCAGCAGCCAGGGGGGTGGGAGCCATTACGAGCAGTACTTC. It encodes CASSQGGGSHYEQYF.

V gene TRBV28 combines with J gene TRBJ2-1; 8 positions match TRBD2. Unmatched junction bases numbered 4, after V lost 2 bases and J lost 4 bases. The CDR3 contains 15 residues. Germline-derived CDR1 and CDR2 are MDHEN and SYDVKM. The DNA of the CDR3 is TGTGCCAGCAGTTTAGACTTAGCGGGGTACAATGAGCAGTTCTTC. It yields the protein CASSLDLAGYNEQFF.

The chain combines TRBV19 with TRBJ1-5; 8 bases align to TRBD1. The germline CDR1 and CDR2 sequences are LNHDA and SQIVND (reference sequence). V lost 10 bases and J lost 1; bases outside the gene matches: 15. CDR3 length equals 17 residues. CDR3 sequence: CATQPRQGAYSNQPQHF. CDR3 nucleotide sequence: TGTGCCACCCAACCCCGGCAGGGGGCTTACAGCAATCAGCCCCAGCATTTT.

The CDR3, as DNA: TGTGCCAGCGGAAGGAGGACAGGGGTAACTGAAGCTTTCTTT. Protein: CASGRRTGVTEAFF. The chain employs TRBV2 and TRBJ1-1; 9 positions agree with TRBD1. The CDR3 contains 14 residues. CDR1 and CDR2 (germline): SNHLY, FYNNEI. The junction had 9 bases not matched to a gene; V was cut back by 8 bases and J by 5 bases.

This clone was found a few times. This chain links TRBV7-9 with TRBJ1-1; 9 nucleotides match TRBD1. CDR3 length equals 16 residues. V lost 5 bases and J lost 1; bases outside the gene matches: 8. The V gene's germline CDR1 is SEHNR and CDR2 FQNEAQ (reference sequence). The CDR3 here is CASSDTTTGGNTEAFF. CDR3 sequence (DNA): TGTGCCAGCAGCGACACAACGACAGGGGGGAACACTGAAGCTTTCTTT.

The chain combines TRBV1 with TRBJ2-3. TRBV1 is a known pseudogene. The CDR3 has 17 amino acids. CDR3 in DNA: TGCACCAGCAGCCAGAAAAAGGTTCGCGAACACACAGATACGCAGTATTTT. Translated: CTSSQKKVREHTDTQYF.